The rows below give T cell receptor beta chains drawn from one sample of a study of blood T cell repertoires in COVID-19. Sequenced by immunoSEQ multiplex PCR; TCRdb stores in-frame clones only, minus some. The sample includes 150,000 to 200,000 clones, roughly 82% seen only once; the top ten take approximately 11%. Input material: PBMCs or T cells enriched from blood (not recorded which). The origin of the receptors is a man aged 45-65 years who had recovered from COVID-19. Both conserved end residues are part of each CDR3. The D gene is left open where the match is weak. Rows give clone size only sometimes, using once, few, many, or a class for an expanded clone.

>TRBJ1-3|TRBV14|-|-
TGTGCCAGCAGCCTACATCAGGGTGGTGGAAACACCATATATTTT
CASSLHQGGGNTIYF
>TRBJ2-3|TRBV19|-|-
TGTGCCAGTAGTATTGGGCAGGGGAGCACAGATACGCAGTATTTT
CASSIGQGSTDTQYF
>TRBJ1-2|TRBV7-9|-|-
TGTGCCAGCAGCTTTAGTACCTATGGCTACACCTTC
CASSFSTYGYTF
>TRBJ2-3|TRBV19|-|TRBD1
TGTGCCAGTAGTCGGAAAGGGACAGGGGCCGCGGTTGGCACAGATACGCAGTATTTT
CASSRKGTGAAVGTDTQYF
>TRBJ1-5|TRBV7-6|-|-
TGTGCCAGCAGCGAACTCCCGAGCAATCAGCCCCAGCATTTT
CASSELPSNQPQHF
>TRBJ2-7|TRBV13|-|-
TGTGCCAGCAGCTTCGTTTCGTCTCCCTACGAGCAGTACTTC
CASSFVSSPYEQYF
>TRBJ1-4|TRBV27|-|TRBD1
TGTGCCAGCACAGGGGGCCTTAATGAAAAACTGTTTTTT
CASTGGLNEKLFF
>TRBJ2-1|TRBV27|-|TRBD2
TGTGCCAGCAGTTCGCCCGGGACTAGAGCGCGCAGTGAGCAGTTCTTC
CASSSPGTRARSEQFF
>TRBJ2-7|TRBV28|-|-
TGTGCCAGCCACAACGGGGTTGGCTACGAGCAGTACTTC
CASHNGVGYEQYF
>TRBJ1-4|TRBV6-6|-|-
TGTGCCAGCAGTTACTCGACTGAGGGGGCTAATGAAAAACTGTTTTTT
CASSYSTEGANEKLFF
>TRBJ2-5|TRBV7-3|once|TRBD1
TGTGCCAGCAGCTCCAGCCGGACAGGGAGGGAGACCCAGTACTTC
CASSSSRTGRETQYF
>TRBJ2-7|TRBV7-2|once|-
TGTGCCAGCAGCTATTCCGCGGCGGGATCCTACGAGCAGTACTTC
CASSYSAAGSYEQYF
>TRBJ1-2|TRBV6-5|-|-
TGTGCCAGCAGCCCGGTAGTGGGCGCCGGCTATGGCTACACCTTC
CASSPVVGAGYGYTF
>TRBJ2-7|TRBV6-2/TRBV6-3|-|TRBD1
TGTGCCAGCAGTGTCGGGACAGAGAGCTCCTACGAGCAGTACTTC
CASSVGTESSYEQYF
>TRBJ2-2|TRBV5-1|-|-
TGCGCCAGCAGGGCAAGCAGGGTGGGGACCGGGGAGCTGTTTTTT
CASRASRVGTGELFF
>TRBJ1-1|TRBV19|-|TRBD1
TGTGCCAGTAGTGTAAGGGACAGAATACGAATGTGGAACACTGAAGCTTTCTTT
CASSVRDRIRMWNTEAFF
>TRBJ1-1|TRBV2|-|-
TGTGCCAGCAGTGAGTATAGAGCTTTCTTT
CASSEYRAFF
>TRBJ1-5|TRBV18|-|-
TGTGCCAGCTCACCCTCGGGGAGGGAGTTTGGTCAGCCCCAGCATTTT
CASSPSGREFGQPQHF
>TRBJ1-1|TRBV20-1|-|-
TGCAGTGCCGAGCGGAGGACCGAAGCTTTCTTT
CSAERRTEAFF
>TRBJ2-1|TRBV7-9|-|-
TGTGCCAGCAGCTTATTGGTCGGAGATGAGCAGTTCTTC
CASSLLVGDEQFF
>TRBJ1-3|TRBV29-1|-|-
TGCAGCGTGGCAACTGGAAACACCATATATTTT
CSVATGNTIYF
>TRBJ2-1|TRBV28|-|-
TGTGCCAGCTGCCACAGCCTTCGCCCTTCGACGCCGTACAATGAGCAGTTCTTC
CASCHSLRPSTPYNEQFF
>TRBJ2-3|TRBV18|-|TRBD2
TGTGCCAGCTCCCAGACTAGCATCGGCACAGATACGCAGTATTTT
CASSQTSIGTDTQYF
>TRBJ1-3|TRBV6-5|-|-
TGTGCCAGCAGTTACGACAACTCTGGAAACACCATATATTTT
CASSYDNSGNTIYF
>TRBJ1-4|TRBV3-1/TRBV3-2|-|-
TGTGCCAGCATCGACCGGGACAAGGGTGAAAAACTGTTTTTT
CASIDRDKGEKLFF
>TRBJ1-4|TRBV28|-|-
TGTGCCAGCAGTCCCCACCCGACAGGACGAGGGGAAAAACTGTTTTTT
CASSPHPTGRGEKLFF
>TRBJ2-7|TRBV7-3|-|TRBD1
TGTGCCAGCAGCACATCGGGACAGGCCCCCTACGAGCAGTACTTC
CASSTSGQAPYEQYF
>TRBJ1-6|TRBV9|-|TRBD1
TGTGCCAGCAGTACTAACAGGGGGCTCTCACCCCTCCACTTT
CASSTNRGLSPLHF
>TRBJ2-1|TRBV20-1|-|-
TGCAGTGCTAGTGATGGTTTGAGCTCCTACAATGAGCAGTTCTTC
CSASDGLSSYNEQFF
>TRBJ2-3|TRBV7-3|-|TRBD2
TGTGCCAGCAGCTCAATAGCGGGGACTAGCACAGATACGCAGTATTTT
CASSSIAGTSTDTQYF
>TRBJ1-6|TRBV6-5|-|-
TGTGCCAGCAGCGAGGGCCCCTATAATTCACCCCTCCACTTT
CASSEGPYNSPLHF
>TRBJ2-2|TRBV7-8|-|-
TGTGCCAGCAGCTTAGAATACGGGAACACCGGGGAGCTGTTTTTT
CASSLEYGNTGELFF
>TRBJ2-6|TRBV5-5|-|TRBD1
TGTGCCAGCAGTCGAACAGGGGAGTTCTCTGGGGCCAACGTCCTGACTTTC
CASSRTGEFSGANVLTF
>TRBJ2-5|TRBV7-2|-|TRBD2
TGTGCCAGCAGCTTAGGGTGGGCTAGCGGGGGGGCTTCGGAGACCCAGTACTTC
CASSLGWASGGASETQYF
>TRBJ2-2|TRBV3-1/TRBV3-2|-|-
TGTGCCAGCAGCCCCGACAGGACCACCGGGGAGCTGTTTTTT
CASSPDRTTGELFF
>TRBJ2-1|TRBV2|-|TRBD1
TGTGCCAGCAGTGTCGGACAGGTTTACAATGAGCAGTTCTTC
CASSVGQVYNEQFF
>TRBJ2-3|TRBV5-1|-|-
TGCGCCAGCAGCCCGGGAGCGGGCACAGATACGCAGTATTTT
CASSPGAGTDTQYF
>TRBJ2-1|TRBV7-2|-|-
TGTGCCAGCAGCTTAGACAGGAGCTCCTACAATGAGCAGTTCTTC
CASSLDRSSYNEQFF
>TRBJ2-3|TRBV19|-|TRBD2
TGTGCCAGTACAGGGACTAGCGGGGGGAGCACAGATACGCAGTATTTT
CASTGTSGGSTDTQYF
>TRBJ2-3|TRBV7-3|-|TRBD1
TGTGCCAGCAGCATAACAGGGGCGAGTAGGCCGAATCGCACAGATACGCAGTATTTT
CASSITGASRPNRTDTQYF
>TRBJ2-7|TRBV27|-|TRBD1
TGTGCCAGCAGTTTATACGGGACAGGGGGATTTTACGAGCAGTACTTC
CASSLYGTGGFYEQYF
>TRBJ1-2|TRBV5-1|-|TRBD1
TGCGCCAGCAGCTTGCACGATGGACAGGGAACTGGCTACACCTTC
CASSLHDGQGTGYTF
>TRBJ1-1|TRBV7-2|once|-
TGTGCCAGCAGCTTGGACAGAAACACCGGAAATTACCTTAACACTGAAGCTTTCTTT
CASSLDRNTGNYLNTEAFF
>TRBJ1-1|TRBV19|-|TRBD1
TGTGCCAGTAGTATAGCGGGACAGGATGAAGCTTTCTTT
CASSIAGQDEAFF
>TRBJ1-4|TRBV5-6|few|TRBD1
TGTGCCAGCAGCTTGACCCAGGGGGCTCCTAATGAAAAACTGTTTTTT
CASSLTQGAPNEKLFF
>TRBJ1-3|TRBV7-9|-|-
TGTGCCAGCAGCTTGGCCTCCTCTGGAAACACCATATATTTT
CASSLASSGNTIYF
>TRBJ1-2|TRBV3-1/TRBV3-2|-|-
TGTGCCAGCAGCCAAGCCCCCCACACCATCCACCTAGCTAACTATGGCTACACCTTC
CASSQAPHTIHLANYGYTF
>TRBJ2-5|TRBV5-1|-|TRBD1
TGCGCCAGCAGCTTGGCTATGGGACAGGGTCCGCGAGAGACCCAGTACTTC
CASSLAMGQGPRETQYF
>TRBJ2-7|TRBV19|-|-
TGTGCCAGTAGTACAGGGGGGAGCGGAAGAGCGGAGCAGTACTTC
CASSTGGSGRAEQYF
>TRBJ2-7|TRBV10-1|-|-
TGCGCCAGCAGTGAGGAGGGCGGCGAGCAGTACTTC
CASSEEGGEQYF
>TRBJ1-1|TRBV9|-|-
TGTGCCAGCAGCCCAACCCCGACGGGGAACACTGAAGCTTTCTTT
CASSPTPTGNTEAFF
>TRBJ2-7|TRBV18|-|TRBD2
TGTGCCAGCTCACTTAAGCGGGAGTCGGGCGAGCAGTACTTC
CASSLKRESGEQYF